This record looks at one TCR beta chain sequence and its context. It lacks a known antigen. No per-base quality is available; no much larger clone lies one base away. These data originate in a study of control samples from healthy donors and cancer patients (TCRdb year 2020). V lost 2 bases and J lost 15 bases, and the count of bases not matched to a germline gene is 3. From cysteine to phenylalanine, the CDR3 is 11 amino acids long. The only DNA kept is the CDR3, 33 bases in frame from the first base. For CDR1 and CDR2, the germline V gene lists ENHRY and SYGVKD. To prepare the library, the immunoSEQ multiplex PCR assay was applied. TCRdb obtained this table from immuneACCESS and retained in-frame rearrangements with V and J assigned. These tables miss some clones; where compared with another copy, unresolved V genes account for less than half of the shortfall, and the remainder is unexplained. This sample holds about 40,000 clones; roughly 90% were observed only once. The ten largest clones add up to around 3.6% of the sample.

This receptor was taken from a woman between 50 and 59 years old in good health. Sequencing used blood. The chain is assembled from TRBV10-3 and TRBJ2-1; 8 bases in between match TRBD1. The DNA reads as follows: TGTGCCATCAGTGAGACGGGACAGGTGTTCTTC. Translation gives CAISETGQVFF.